The rows below give T cell receptor beta chains drawn from one sample of a study of T cell responses to AZD1222 COVID-19 vaccine. Clones were read by immunoSEQ multiplex PCR, and TCRdb kept only the in-frame ones, dropping some. The data contain 130,000 or so clones, under 95% of them singletons. The specimen was peripheral blood, collected 28 days after the second dose of the MenACWY control vaccine. The source is an adult who received the MenACWY meningococcal vaccine as a control. Both conserved end residues are part of each CDR3. A D gene is named only where the DNA matches it firmly. Clone size is not always given. Where it is, it says once, few, many or a class for expanded clones.

length: 12; size: .; V: TRBV28; J: TRBJ2-7; D: .; CDR3: CASSLSAYEQYF; DNA: TGTGCCAGCAGTTTAAGTGCTTACGAGCAGTACTTC
length: 14; size: .; V: TRBV27; J: TRBJ1-5; D: TRBD1; CDR3: CASSRDRGGQPQHF; DNA: TGTGCCAGCAGTCGGGACAGGGGTGGACAGCCCCAGCATTTT
length: 12; size: .; V: TRBV29-1; J: TRBJ1-4; D: .; CDR3: CSGGRVGEKLFF; DNA: TGCAGCGGCGGCAGGGTGGGGGAAAAACTGTTTTTT
length: 12; size: few; V: TRBV29-1; J: TRBJ1-4; D: .; CDR3: CSVAGVGEKLFF; DNA: TGCAGCGTTGCAGGGGTAGGTGAAAAACTGTTTTTT
length: 12; size: .; V: TRBV6-5; J: TRBJ1-1; D: TRBD1; CDR3: CASSSGGTEAFF; DNA: TGTGCCAGCAGTTCAGGGGGCACTGAAGCTTTCTTT
length: 14; size: .; V: TRBV19; J: TRBJ2-7; D: .; CDR3: CASSPVPTQGEQYF; DNA: TGTGCCAGTAGCCCCGTCCCCACCCAGGGGGAGCAGTACTTC
length: 13; size: .; V: TRBV29-1; J: TRBJ2-3; D: .; CDR3: CSVEDMGADTQYF; DNA: TGCAGCGTTGAAGATATGGGGGCAGATACGCAGTATTTT
length: 19; size: few; V: TRBV23-1; J: TRBJ2-3; D: TRBD1; CDR3: CASNRSQGALLSVTDTQYF; DNA: TGCGCCAGCAACCGAAGTCAGGGGGCGTTATTGAGCGTCACAGATACGCAGTATTTT
length: 15; size: few; V: TRBV6-5; J: TRBJ1-6; D: .; CDR3: CASSYSAALNSPLHF; DNA: TGTGCCAGCAGTTACTCGGCAGCCCTAAATTCACCCCTCCACTTT
length: 16; size: once; V: TRBV7-2; J: TRBJ1-1; D: TRBD1; CDR3: CASSFQGDGSRTEAFF; DNA: TGTGCCAGCAGCTTCCAGGGGGATGGGAGTCGCACTGAAGCTTTCTTT
length: 14; size: .; V: TRBV23-1; J: TRBJ1-1; D: .; CDR3: CASSPGRENTEAFF; DNA: TGCGCCAGCAGCCCGGGACGGGAGAACACTGAAGCTTTCTTT
length: 24; size: .; V: TRBV21-1; J: TRBJ2-7; D: .; CDR3: CAHLTHKPDSGFGQVRLGDYEQYF; DNA: TGTGCCCATTTGACCCATAAACCGGACTCTGGTTTCGGTCAGGTTCGTCTTGGGGACTACGAGCAGTACTTC
length: 15; size: few; V: TRBV19; J: TRBJ2-1; D: TRBD1; CDR3: CASMVLGQGADEQFF; DNA: TGTGCCAGTATGGTCCTCGGACAGGGGGCCGATGAGCAGTTCTTC
length: 14; size: .; V: TRBV29-1; J: TRBJ1-1; D: TRBD1; CDR3: CSAGQGVGTTEAFF; DNA: TGCAGCGCTGGACAGGGGGTTGGGACCACTGAAGCTTTCTTT
length: 14; size: .; V: TRBV9; J: TRBJ2-1; D: .; CDR3: CASSGARENNEQFF; DNA: TGTGCCAGCAGCGGGGCCCGGGAAAACAATGAGCAGTTCTTC
length: 16; size: .; V: TRBV5-1; J: TRBJ2-3; D: .; CDR3: CASSRVLGENTDTQYF; DNA: TGCGCCAGCAGCCGAGTCCTTGGGGAAAACACAGATACGCAGTATTTT
length: 14; size: .; V: TRBV18; J: TRBJ1-1; D: TRBD1; CDR3: CASSEGQARAEAFF; DNA: TGTGCCAGCTCAGAGGGACAGGCCCGTGCTGAAGCTTTCTTT
length: 16; size: .; V: TRBV2; J: TRBJ1-2; D: .; CDR3: CASSELGDGAFYGYTF; DNA: TGTGCCAGCAGTGAATTGGGGGACGGGGCGTTTTATGGCTACACCTTC
length: 11; size: .; V: TRBV29-1; J: TRBJ2-2; D: .; CDR3: CSVPRAGELFF; DNA: TGCAGCGTCCCTCGGGCCGGGGAGCTGTTTTTT
length: 15; size: .; V: TRBV19; J: TRBJ1-5; D: .; CDR3: CASSTDRNSNQPQHF; DNA: TGTGCCAGTAGTACCGACAGGAATAGCAATCAGCCCCAGCATTTT
length: 17; size: .; V: TRBV7-9; J: TRBJ1-3; D: .; CDR3: CASSLSVSWDSGNTIYF; DNA: TGTGCCAGCAGCTTATCGGTGTCCTGGGACTCTGGAAACACCATATATTTT
length: 16; size: .; V: TRBV19; J: TRBJ1-5; D: .; CDR3: CASTLAGLRFNQPQHF; DNA: TGTGCCAGTACCCTGGCAGGGCTACGATTCAATCAGCCCCAGCATTTT
length: 15; size: .; V: TRBV5-4; J: TRBJ2-7; D: TRBD2; CDR3: CASSLGTSGTYEQYF; DNA: TGTGCCAGCAGCTTGGGGACTAGTGGTACCTACGAGCAGTACTTC
length: 13; size: .; V: TRBV12-3/TRBV12-4; J: TRBJ2-7; D: .; CDR3: CASRPGGRYEQYF; DNA: TGTGCCAGCAGGCCTGGGGGCCGGTACGAGCAGTACTTC
length: 15; size: .; V: TRBV9; J: TRBJ1-3; D: .; CDR3: CASSASMGTRNTIYF; DNA: TGTGCCAGCAGCGCCTCCATGGGGACCAGAAACACCATATATTTT
length: 15; size: .; V: TRBV30; J: TRBJ2-3; D: .; CDR3: CAWSVGSGETDTQYF; DNA: TGTGCCTGGAGTGTTGGTAGCGGAGAGACAGATACGCAGTATTTT
length: 16; size: .; V: TRBV5-1; J: TRBJ2-1; D: TRBD2; CDR3: CASSFGTIPSYNEQFF; DNA: TGCGCCAGCAGCTTTGGGACTATCCCCTCCTACAATGAGCAGTTCTTC
length: 15; size: .; V: TRBV5-5; J: TRBJ1-3; D: .; CDR3: CASSLEGGTGNTIYF; DNA: TGTGCCAGCAGCTTGGAGGGAGGGACTGGAAACACCATATATTTT
length: 15; size: once; V: TRBV19; J: TRBJ1-5; D: .; CDR3: CASSTQGFSNQPQHF; DNA: TGTGCCAGTAGCACACAGGGATTTAGCAATCAGCCCCAGCATTTT
length: 18; size: .; V: TRBV14; J: TRBJ2-6; D: TRBD1; CDR3: CASSQGGQGAAGANVLTF; DNA: TGTGCCAGCAGCCAAGGGGGACAGGGGGCAGCTGGGGCCAACGTCCTGACTTTC
length: 16; size: once; V: TRBV4-3; J: TRBJ2-7; D: TRBD1; CDR3: CASSFRPRDRGSEQYF; DNA: TGCGCCAGCAGCTTCCGTCCGAGAGACAGGGGCTCCGAGCAGTACTTC
length: 16; size: .; V: TRBV7-8; J: TRBJ2-2; D: .; CDR3: CASSLAAGGVAGELFF; DNA: TGTGCCAGCAGCTTAGCGGCAGGGGGGGTAGCCGGGGAGCTGTTTTTT
length: 14; size: .; V: TRBV10-3; J: TRBJ2-3; D: TRBD1; CDR3: CAIRETGAKDTQYF; DNA: TGTGCCATCAGAGAGACAGGGGCAAAAGATACGCAGTATTTT
length: 20; size: .; V: TRBV27; J: TRBJ2-7; D: .; CDR3: CASRAFRGDRVLLAGNEQYF; DNA: TGTGCCAGCAGGGCTTTCCGAGGGGACAGGGTTTTACTAGCGGGAAACGAGCAGTACTTC
length: 15; size: .; V: TRBV15; J: TRBJ1-6; D: .; CDR3: CATSRDPAYNSPLHF; DNA: TGTGCCACCAGCAGAGATCCGGCCTATAATTCACCCCTCCACTTT
length: 16; size: .; V: TRBV9; J: TRBJ1-3; D: TRBD1; CDR3: CASSVEGQGPGNTIYF; DNA: TGTGCCAGCAGCGTAGAGGGACAGGGGCCCGGAAACACCATATATTTT
length: 16; size: .; V: TRBV19; J: TRBJ2-7; D: .; CDR3: CASSQTRAAFPYEQYF; DNA: TGTGCCAGTAGCCAAACGCGGGCAGCTTTCCCCTACGAGCAGTACTTC
length: 19; size: .; V: TRBV28; J: TRBJ2-6; D: TRBD2; CDR3: CASSPNTSGRGNGANVLTF; DNA: TGTGCCAGCAGTCCTAACACAAGCGGGAGAGGTAATGGGGCCAACGTCCTGACTTTC
length: 17; size: once; V: TRBV2; J: TRBJ1-4; D: TRBD1; CDR3: CASSDPGTGGNREKLFF; DNA: TGTGCCAGCAGTGACCCTGGGACAGGGGGAAATCGGGAAAAACTGTTTTTT
length: 13; size: .; V: TRBV10-2; J: TRBJ1-1; D: .; CDR3: CASSEQGRTEAFF; DNA: TGCGCCAGCAGTGAGCAGGGGAGGACTGAAGCTTTCTTT
length: 14; size: .; V: TRBV3-1/TRBV3-2; J: TRBJ2-7; D: TRBD1; CDR3: CASSPHDRGWEQYF; DNA: TGTGCCAGCAGCCCCCACGACAGGGGCTGGGAGCAGTACTTC
length: 13; size: .; V: TRBV19; J: TRBJ2-3; D: .; CDR3: CASSFSHTDTQYF; DNA: TGTGCCAGTAGTTTCTCGCACACAGATACGCAGTATTTT
length: 14; size: .; V: TRBV14; J: TRBJ2-2; D: .; CDR3: CASSLLDNTGELFF; DNA: TGTGCCAGCAGCCTCCTGGACAACACCGGGGAGCTGTTTTTT
length: 15; size: .; V: TRBV2; J: TRBJ1-3; D: TRBD1; CDR3: CASRFGTGEGDTIYF; DNA: TGTGCCAGCAGATTTGGGACAGGGGAAGGAGACACCATATATTTT
length: 19; size: .; V: TRBV28; J: TRBJ2-3; D: TRBD2; CDR3: CASSLSLERGGPVTDTQYF; DNA: TGTGCCAGCAGTTTGTCCTTGGAGCGGGGGGGCCCTGTGACAGATACGCAGTATTTT
length: 14; size: .; V: TRBV3-1/TRBV3-2; J: TRBJ2-3; D: TRBD2; CDR3: CASSLGLATDTQYF; DNA: TGTGCCAGCAGCCTAGGACTAGCCACAGATACGCAGTATTTT
length: 12; size: few; V: TRBV27; J: TRBJ1-2; D: .; CDR3: CASSSPGYGYTF; DNA: TGTGCCAGCAGTTCCCCTGGCTATGGCTACACCTTC
length: 14; size: .; V: TRBV7-2; J: TRBJ2-7; D: TRBD1; CDR3: CASSLGQIAYEQYF; DNA: TGTGCCAGCAGCTTGGGACAGATAGCCTACGAGCAGTACTTC
length: 14; size: .; V: TRBV6-6; J: TRBJ2-6; D: .; CDR3: CASSLPPGANVLTF; DNA: TGTGCCAGCAGCCTACCCCCTGGGGCCAACGTCCTGACTTTC
length: 12; size: .; V: TRBV12-3/TRBV12-4; J: TRBJ1-2; D: .; CDR3: CASSQGDYGYTF; DNA: TGTGCCAGCAGCCAGGGAGACTATGGCTACACCTTC
length: 13; size: .; V: TRBV29-1; J: TRBJ1-2; D: TRBD1; CDR3: CSVSRGHDYGYTF; DNA: TGCAGCGTTAGCAGGGGGCATGACTATGGCTACACCTTC
length: 14; size: .; V: TRBV11-2; J: TRBJ2-7; D: .; CDR3: CASSPGANSYEQYF; DNA: TGTGCCAGCAGCCCAGGGGCTAACTCCTACGAGCAGTACTTC
length: 14; size: once; V: TRBV28; J: TRBJ2-1; D: TRBD1; CDR3: CASRQGQGVNEQFF; DNA: TGTGCCAGCAGACAGGGACAGGGGGTCAATGAGCAGTTCTTC
length: 16; size: .; V: TRBV23-1; J: TRBJ1-3; D: .; CDR3: CASNEDRRYSGNTIYF; DNA: TGCGCCAGCAATGAAGACAGGCGCTACTCTGGAAACACCATATATTTT
length: 14; size: .; V: TRBV15; J: TRBJ2-5; D: TRBD1; CDR3: CATSTRQGPETQYF; DNA: TGTGCCACCAGCACAAGACAGGGTCCGGAGACCCAGTACTTC
length: 12; size: .; V: TRBV29-1; J: TRBJ2-6; D: .; CDR3: CSVVVGANVLTF; DNA: TGCAGCGTTGTAGTCGGGGCCAACGTCCTGACTTTC